Listed below are T cell receptor beta chains from one sample, sequenced in a study of cytomegalovirus exposure and HLA in healthy donors. The repertoire was sequenced with immunoSEQ multiplex PCR; TCRdb's copy has only in-frame clones and lacks some. In the table there are 120,000 or so clones, 83% of which are singletons. The sequencing sample was made of PBMCs. The receptor source for this set is a woman aged 40 to 50 in good health and CMV-seropositive. CDR3s include the opening cysteine and the closing phenylalanine or tryptophan. A D gene is named only where the DNA matches it firmly. Expanded clones get a size class; other rows say once, few or many, or leave the size out.

>.|TRBJ1-2|TRBV6-1|.
TGTGCCAGCAGTGAGACATACTATGGCTACACCTTC
CASSETYYGYTF
>TRBD2|TRBJ2-3|TRBV12-5|.
TGTGCTAGTGGGAGCGGGACTAGCGGGACTTGGGGCACAGATACGCAGTATTTT
CASGSGTSGTWGTDTQYF
>TRBD2|TRBJ2-3|TRBV9|.
TGTGCCAGCAGCGCGACTAGCGGGAGGACAGATACGCAGTATTTT
CASSATSGRTDTQYF
>.|TRBJ2-2|TRBV5-6|.
TGTGCCAGCAGCTTGTTCGGAGATAACACCGGGGAGCTGTTTTTT
CASSLFGDNTGELFF
>.|TRBJ2-5|TRBV5-1|.
TGCGCCAGCAGCCGTGCACCGGACTCTCGAGAGACCCAGTACTTC
CASSRAPDSRETQYF
>TRBD1|TRBJ1-2|TRBV10-3|.
TGTGCCTCCGAGAGGCAGGGGGGAGCCTATGGCTACACCTTC
CASERQGGAYGYTF
>TRBD2|TRBJ2-1|TRBV19|.
TGTGCCAGTACCCTACTCGGACTAGCGGAGAATGAGCAGTTCTTC
CASTLLGLAENEQFF
>.|TRBJ2-5|TRBV4-1|.
TGCGCCAGCAGCCAAGGGCTAGACCTAAGATGGGAGACCCAGTACTTC
CASSQGLDLRWETQYF
>TRBD2|TRBJ2-5|TRBV4-2|once
TGTGCCAGCAGCGAGCGGGAGGCCGGTGGCTATGAGCAGTACTTC
CASSEREAGGYEQYF
>.|TRBJ1-5|TRBV27|.
TGTGCCAGCAGTTTACGACAGTCTTTGGGGGCATTCGGTCAGCCCCAGCATTTT
CASSLRQSLGAFGQPQHF
>TRBD1|TRBJ2-7|TRBV6-1|.
TGTGCCAGCAGTGTAGGAGCGGGACAGGGGGCCGGGGGAGGCTACGAGCAGTACTTC
CASSVGAGQGAGGGYEQYF
>.|TRBJ1-2|TRBV6-1|.
TGTGCCAGCAGTGCCAAAGGCTGGACACTCTCTTCTAACTATGGCTACACCTTC
CASSAKGWTLSSNYGYTF